This TCR beta chain emerged from a study of T cells in Graves' hyperthyroidism and ophthalmopathy. General study results and limits: Blood also contained most expanded thyroid clonotypes above 0.001.

Amplified regions were TCR beta CDR3 sequences from RNA transcripts. TCR CDR3 regions were first amplified by RT-PCR with HTBI primers. In TCRdb, the multiplex PCR reads were re-called with MiXCR into one record per CDR3 protein. The table includes hundreds of thousands of distinct CDR3 sequences, under 20% detected once. On this clonotype itself: What it binds is unknown.

This TCR derives from a woman younger than 45 with Graves' hyperthyroidism. Sequenced input: blood.

The DNA of the CDR3 is TGTGCCAGCACCCCGGGAGGGGACACTGAAGCTTTCTTT. It codes for CASTPGGDTEAFF. The chain employs TRBV5-6 and TRBJ1-1, with D possibly matching TRBD1 (5 bases). Trimming stripped 6 bases from V and 3 bases from J, with 12 bases between. Germline V CDR1 and CDR2: SGHDT, YYEEEE. The CDR3 totals 13 residues.